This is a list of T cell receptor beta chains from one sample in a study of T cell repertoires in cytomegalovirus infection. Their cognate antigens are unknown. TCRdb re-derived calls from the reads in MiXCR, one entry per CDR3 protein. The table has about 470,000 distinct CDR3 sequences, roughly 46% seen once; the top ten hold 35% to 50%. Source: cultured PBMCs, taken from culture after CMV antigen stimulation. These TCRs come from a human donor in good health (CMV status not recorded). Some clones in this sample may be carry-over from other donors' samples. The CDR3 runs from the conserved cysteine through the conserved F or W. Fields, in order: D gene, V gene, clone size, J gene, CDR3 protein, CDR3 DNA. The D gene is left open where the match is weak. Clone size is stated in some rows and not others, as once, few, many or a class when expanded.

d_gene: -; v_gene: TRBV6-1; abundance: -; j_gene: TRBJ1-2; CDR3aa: CASSEARGTNYGYTF; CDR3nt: TGTGCCAGCAGTGAAGCTCGGGGGACTAACTATGGCTACACCTTC
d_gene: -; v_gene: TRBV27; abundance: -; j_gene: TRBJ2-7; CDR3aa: CASLESGPHYEQYF; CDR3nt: TGTGCCAGCCTGGAATCGGGTCCACACTACGAGCAGTACTTC
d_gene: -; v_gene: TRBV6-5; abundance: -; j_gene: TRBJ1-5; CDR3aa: CASRRSRNQPQHF; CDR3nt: TGTGCCAGCCGGAGGTCGCGCAATCAGCCCCAGCATTTT
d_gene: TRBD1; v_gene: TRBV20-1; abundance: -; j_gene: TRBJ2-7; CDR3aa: CSATGQAYEQYF; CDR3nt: TGCAGTGCAACAGGACAGGCCTACGAGCAGTACTTC
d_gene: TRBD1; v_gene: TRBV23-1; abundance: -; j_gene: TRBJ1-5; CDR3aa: CASSPRQGFRLSDTQHF; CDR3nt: TGCGCCAGCAGTCCCCGACAGGGGTTCCGCTTATCAGACACCCAGCATTTT
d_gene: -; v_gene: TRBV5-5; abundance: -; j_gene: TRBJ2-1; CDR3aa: CASSFPWTEQFF; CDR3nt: TGTGCCAGCAGCTTCCCCTGGACTGAGCAGTTCTTC
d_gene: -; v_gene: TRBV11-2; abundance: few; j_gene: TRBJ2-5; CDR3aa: CASSPSGQGETQYF; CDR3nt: TGTGCCAGCAGCCCCTCTGGGCAGGGAGAGACCCAGTACTTC
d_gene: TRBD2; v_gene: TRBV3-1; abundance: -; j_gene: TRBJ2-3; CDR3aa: CASSKGLADPSTDTQYF; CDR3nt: TGTGCCAGCAGCAAGGGACTAGCGGACCCGAGCACAGATACGCAGTATTTT
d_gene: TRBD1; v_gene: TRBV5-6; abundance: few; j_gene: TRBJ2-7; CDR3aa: CASSLYGQAYEQYF; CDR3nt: TGTGCCAGCAGCTTGTACGGACAGGCCTACGAGCAGTACTTC
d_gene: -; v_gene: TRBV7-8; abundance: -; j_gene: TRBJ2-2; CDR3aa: CASSLLGPNTGELFF; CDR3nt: TGTGCCAGCAGCCTACTGGGTCCGAACACCGGGGAGCTGTTTTTT
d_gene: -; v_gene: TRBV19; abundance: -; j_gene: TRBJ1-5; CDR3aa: CASSRKSDQPQHF; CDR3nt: TGTGCCAGTAGCCGGAAGTCAGACCAGCCCCAGCATTTT
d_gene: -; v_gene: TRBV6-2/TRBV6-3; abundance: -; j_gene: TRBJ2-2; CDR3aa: CASSRTGSRGGELFF; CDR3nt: TGTGCCAGCAGCAGAACAGGGTCGCGAGGCGGGGAGCTGTTTTTT
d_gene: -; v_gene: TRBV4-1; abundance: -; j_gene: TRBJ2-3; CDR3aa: CASSPRGYTQYF; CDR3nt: TGCGCCAGCAGCCCGAGGGGGTATACGCAGTATTTT
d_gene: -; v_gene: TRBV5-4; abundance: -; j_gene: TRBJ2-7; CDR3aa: CASSPRPGREQYF; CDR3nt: TGTGCCAGCAGCCCCAGACCTGGCAGGGAGCAGTACTTC
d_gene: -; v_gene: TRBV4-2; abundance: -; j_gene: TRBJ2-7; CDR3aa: CASSQGRQQYF; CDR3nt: TGTGCCAGCAGCCAAGGTCGCCAGCAGTACTTC
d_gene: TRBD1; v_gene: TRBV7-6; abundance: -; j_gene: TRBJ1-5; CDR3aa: CASTAGGGNQPQHF; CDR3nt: TGTGCCAGCACCGCAGGGGGGGGCAATCAGCCCCAGCATTTT
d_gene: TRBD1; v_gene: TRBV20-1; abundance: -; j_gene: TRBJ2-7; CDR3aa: CSATDRAYEQYF; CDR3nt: TGCAGTGCAACGGACAGGGCCTACGAGCAGTACTTC
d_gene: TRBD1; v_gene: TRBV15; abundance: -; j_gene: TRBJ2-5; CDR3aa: CATSRDTGGGETQYF; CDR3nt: TGTGCCACCAGCAGAGACACAGGGGGCGGGGAGACCCAGTACTTC
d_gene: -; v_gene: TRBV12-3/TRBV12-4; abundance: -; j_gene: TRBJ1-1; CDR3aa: CASSLEGRPNTEAFF; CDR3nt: TGTGCCAGCAGTTTAGAGGGCAGACCGAACACTGAAGCTTTCTTT
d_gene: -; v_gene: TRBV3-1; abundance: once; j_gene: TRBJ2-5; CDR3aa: CASSQETSSQETQYF; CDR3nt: TGTGCCAGCAGCCAAGAAACTAGCAGCCAAGAGACCCAGTACTTC
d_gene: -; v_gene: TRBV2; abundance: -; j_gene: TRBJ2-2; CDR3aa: CASKGTGELFF; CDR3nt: TGTGCCAGCAAGGGCACCGGGGAGCTGTTTTTT
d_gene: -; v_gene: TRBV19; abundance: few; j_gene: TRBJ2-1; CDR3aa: CASSITSFISYNEQFF; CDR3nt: TGTGCCAGTAGTATCACTAGCTTCATCTCCTACAATGAGCAGTTCTTC
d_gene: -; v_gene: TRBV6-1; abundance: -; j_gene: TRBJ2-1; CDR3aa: CASRPFLFGTLNEQFF; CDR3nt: TGTGCCAGCAGACCCTTTTTATTTGGGACTCTGAATGAGCAGTTCTTC